Listed here are 20 T cell receptor beta chains from one sample, sequenced in a study of cytomegalovirus exposure and HLA in healthy donors. Researchers ran the PCR with 60 Vbeta and 13 Jbeta primers. Sequencing used immunoSEQ multiplex PCR; TCRdb keeps in-frame clones, though not all of them. This sample has 150,000 to 200,000 clones, with approximately 80% found just once. What was sequenced was PBMCs. The receptors were gathered from a girl aged 2 to 9 in good health and CMV-seropositive.

This sequence joins TRBV28 and TRBJ2-7, with D possibly being TRBD1 (5 bases). V shed 6 bases and J shed 2 bases, with 14 bases lying between them. Germline-derived CDR1 and CDR2 are MDHEN and SYDVKM. The CDR3 is 14 residues long. CDR3 nucleotides: TGTGCCAGCAGGACAGAAAAACGTCCCTACGAGCAGTACTTC. Its protein is CASRTEKRPYEQYF.

The chain links TRBV6-5 to TRBJ2-1, with D tentatively TRBD1 (6 bases). Trimming took off 5 bases at V and 4 bases at J, with 15 bases between the two ends. This CDR3 has 15 residues. CDR1 and CDR2 from the germline V gene are MNHEY and SVGAGI. The CDR3 nucleotides are TGTGCCAGCAGTACCTCCGGGACACTTTACAATGAGCAGTTCTTC. As protein: CASSTSGTLYNEQFF.

CDR3 amino acids: CASSRLAENTGELFF. Here the CDR3 DNA reads TGCGCCAGCAGCCGACTAGCGGAGAACACCGGGGAGCTGTTTTTT. The chain carries TRBV4-1 and TRBJ2-2; 9 nucleotides match TRBD2. The CDR3 extends over 15 amino acids. The germline V gene has CDR1 MGHRA and CDR2 YSYEKL. Losses at the gene ends were 4 bases for V and 1 base for J; bases not matched to a gene: 1.

To note about this clone: It differs at one base from a far larger clone, so likely a read error. The chain has TRBV15 and TRBJ2-3; D is unresolved. The germline gives CDR1 LNHNV, CDR2 YYDKDF (reference sequence). This CDR3 has 15 amino acids. CDR3: CVTSRDAPYTDTQYF. CDR3 sequence (DNA): TGTGTCACCAGCAGAGATGCCCCCTACACAGATACGCAGTATTTT.

The chain couples TRBV5-1 to TRBJ1-1; D not resolved. This CDR3 comprises 15 residues. CDR1 and CDR2 from the germline V gene are SGHRS and YFSETQ. Deletions cut 4 bases from V and 4 bases from J, with 17 bases between. In DNA form, the CDR3 reads TGCGCCAGCAGCCTCGATCCTAGTGGAGGCACTGAAGCTTTCTTT. It codes for CASSLDPSGGTEAFF.

The chain joins TRBV4-1 to TRBJ2-7, with 12 bases aligning to TRBD2. CDR1 and CDR2 from the germline V gene are MGHRA and YSYEKL. Trimming removed 2 bases from V and 2 bases from J; junction bases left unmatched: 13. The CDR3 runs 19 residues. This CDR3 is CASSQRETSGGPLPYEQYF. The CDR3 DNA reads TGCGCCAGCAGCCAACGAGAGACTAGCGGGGGCCCGTTACCCTACGAGCAGTACTTC.

CDR3 protein: CASSLAGDNQETQYF. The CDR3 DNA sequence: TGTGCCAGCAGTTTAGCGGGGGACAACCAAGAGACCCAGTACTTC. The V and J genes are TRBV28 and TRBJ2-5; D possibly corresponds to TRBD2 (7 bases). Trimming stripped 2 bases from V and 0 bases from J, with 10 bases between. Germline CDR1 MDHEN, CDR2 SYDVKM. The CDR3 runs to 15 residues.

This clone came up many times. The V and J genes are TRBV5-1 and TRBJ1-1, with 10 nucleotides matching TRBD1. The CDR3 loop spans 15 amino acids. CDR1 is SGHRS and CDR2 is YFSETQ in the germline V gene. After removal of 0 bases from V and 4 bases from J, the junction contained 3 bases not matched to a gene. This CDR3 reads CASSLGRTGGTEAFF. Written as DNA, the CDR3 is TGCGCCAGCAGCTTGGGGAGGACAGGGGGCACTGAAGCTTTCTTT.

The J gene is TRBJ2-3, the V gene TRBV19, with a possible D match to TRBD1 (5 bases). V lost 6 bases and J lost 1, with 17 bases in between. Germline-derived CDR1 and CDR2 are LNHDA and SQIVND (reference sequence). CDR3 length equals 16 residues. Written as DNA, the CDR3 is TGTGCCAGTAGCCAGGGTGGCCATGAAGGCACAGATACGCAGTATTTT. Translation: CASSQGGHEGTDTQYF.

The V gene is TRBV7-3, the J gene TRBJ2-6; TRBD1 matches 9 bases. Germline CDR1 SGHTA, CDR2 FQGTGA. Losses at the gene ends were 2 bases for V and 1 base for J; bases not matched to a gene: 3. The length of the CDR3 is 17 residues. CDR3 nucleotide sequence: TGTGCCAGCAGCTTACTGGGACAGGGTTCTGGGGCCAACGTCCTGACTTTC. Translation gives CASSLLGQGSGANVLTF.

The chain employs TRBV27 and TRBJ2-6; no clear D gene. This CDR3 spans 18 amino acids. Trimming pared 3 bases from V and 4 bases from J, leaving 19 bases between. Germline CDR1 reads MNHEY; CDR2 reads SMNVEV (reference sequence). The CDR3 sequence: CASSFGRGRSSGANVLTF. DNA for the CDR3: TGTGCCAGCAGTTTTGGTAGAGGTCGAAGTTCCGGGGCCAACGTCCTGACTTTC.

This clone occurred a few times. The V and J genes are TRBV5-4 and TRBJ1-1; no clear D. Trimming stripped 1 base from V and 0 bases from J, with 16 bases between. Germline V CDR1 and CDR2: SGHNT, YYREEE (reference sequence). The CDR3 is 17 residues long. The CDR3 sequence: CASSLSGGGKMNTEAFF. The CDR3 bases are TGTGCCAGCAGCTTGTCGGGAGGAGGAAAAATGAACACTGAAGCTTTCTTT.

The V gene is TRBV11-2, the J gene TRBJ1-1, with D tentatively TRBD1 (6 bases). This CDR3 spans 13 amino acids. Trimming stripped 1 base from V and 6 bases from J, with 9 bases between. The germline V gene encodes CDR1 SGHAT and CDR2 FQNNGV. For the CDR3, the DNA is TGTGCCAGCAGCTTAGTCGGGACACCTGAAGCTTTCTTT. Amino acid sequence: CASSLVGTPEAFF. Looking up the rest from reference TRBV11-2 and TRBJ1-1 gives the full variable domain: EAGVAQSPRYKIIEKRQSVAFWCNPISGHATLYWYQQILGQGPKLLIQFQNNGVVDDSQLPKDRFSAERLKGVDSTLKIQPAKLEDSAVYLCASSLVGTPEAFFGQGTRLTVV.

This chain links TRBV5-6 with TRBJ2-1; 13 nucleotides match TRBD2. The CDR3 runs 16 residues. V lost 1 base and J lost 6; bases outside the gene matches: 4. In germline, CDR1 is SGHDT, CDR2 YYEEEE. As DNA, the CDR3 is TGTGCCAGCAGCTTGCCGGGACTAGCGGGGCCCAATGAGCAGTTCTTC. Its translation is CASSLPGLAGPNEQFF.

The sample holds a few counts of this clone. The rearrangement joins TRBV6-5 to TRBJ1-4; perhaps TRBD1 as D (6 bases). V gave up 2 bases and J gave up 7 bases, with 11 bases separating them. The germline gives CDR1 MNHEY, CDR2 SVGAGI. This CDR3 is 14 amino acids long. The CDR3 sequence: CASSYGGTSEKLFF. In nucleotides, the CDR3 is TGTGCCAGCAGTTACGGGGGCACGAGTGAAAAACTGTTTTTT.

The J gene is TRBJ2-7, the V gene TRBV27; D perhaps matches TRBD2 (5 bases). The CDR3 contains 11 residues. Trimming stripped 6 bases from V and 5 bases from J, with 8 bases between. Germline V lookup: CDR1 MNHEY, CDR2 SMNVEV (reference sequence). Written as DNA, the CDR3 is TGTGCCAGCAGAGGGAGTAACGAGCAGTACTTC. This encodes CASRGSNEQYF.

V gene TRBV7-8 combines with J gene TRBJ1-1; D is uncertain. Germline V gene data show CDR1 as SGHVS and CDR2 as FQNEAQ. V was pared by 1 base and J by 1 base, with 16 bases between. The CDR3 is made up of 17 amino acids. This CDR3 is CASSLVVRLITNTEAFF. The CDR3 region has the DNA TGTGCCAGCAGCTTAGTTGTCCGCCTAATTACGAACACTGAAGCTTTCTTT.

The rearrangement uses TRBV5-1 and TRBJ2-1; 8 nucleotides align to TRBD2. Germline-derived CDR1 and CDR2 are SGHRS and YFSETQ. The junction had 11 bases not matched to a gene; V was cut back by 0 bases and J by 9 bases. The CDR3 spans 16 residues. CDR3 in DNA: TGCGCCAGCAGCTTGGGTACGGGGGGGCTATCTGGTGAGCAGTTCTTC. This translates into CASSLGTGGLSGEQFF.

The rearrangement links TRBV10-3 to TRBJ2-3; no definite D call. The CDR3 sequence is 14 residues long. Trimming left V 6 bases short and J 0 bases short, with 10 bases between. Germline V gives CDR1 ENHRY, CDR2 SYGVKD. This CDR3 reads CAIRPDGSTDTQYF. CDR3 sequence (DNA): TGTGCCATCAGGCCAGACGGGAGCACAGATACGCAGTATTTT.

The chain employs TRBV5-4 and TRBJ1-3; no firm D call. The CDR3 totals 15 residues. V dropped 0 bases and J dropped 0 bases, with 7 bases sitting between them. The germline CDR1 and CDR2 sequences are SGHNT and YYREEE (reference sequence). CDR3 region: CASSLGGVSGNTIYF. CDR3 coding DNA: TGTGCCAGCAGCTTGGGCGGGGTCTCTGGAAACACCATATATTTT.